The clone carrying this TCR beta chain has ten or more counts. This entry is derived from a study of T cells after yellow fever vaccination. Universal primer sites and UMIs were introduced during 5'RACE template-switching synthesis of TCR cDNA. TCRdb re-called the 5' RACE reads with MiXCR, one entry per CDR3 protein. The sample gives 20,000 to 30,000 distinct CDR3 sequences, 5.5% of which show up once; about 11% is in the top ten. CDR1 PRHDT and CDR2 FYEKMQ come from the germline V gene (reference sequence). There are 13 residues in the CDR3. The ends were cut back, 5 bases at V and 6 bases at J, with 13 bases in the middle. Study findings and constraints: Subsequent booster samples again held most clones from primary vaccination (just under 98% CD4, over 80% CD8).

This clonotype was sampled from a man aged 25-45 years who received the YFV17D yellow fever vaccine. Sample: PBMCs, either bulk or a sorted T-cell subset (CD4+, CD8+, memory, or dextramer-sorted; not recorded which), taken 15 days after the yellow fever booster vaccination. J is TRBJ2-5 and V is TRBV13; tentative D call: TRBD1 (6 bases). The CDR3 region is CASSPPGGKTQYF. Here the CDR3 DNA reads TGTGCCAGCAGCCCCCCTGGGGGCAAGACCCAGTACTTC.